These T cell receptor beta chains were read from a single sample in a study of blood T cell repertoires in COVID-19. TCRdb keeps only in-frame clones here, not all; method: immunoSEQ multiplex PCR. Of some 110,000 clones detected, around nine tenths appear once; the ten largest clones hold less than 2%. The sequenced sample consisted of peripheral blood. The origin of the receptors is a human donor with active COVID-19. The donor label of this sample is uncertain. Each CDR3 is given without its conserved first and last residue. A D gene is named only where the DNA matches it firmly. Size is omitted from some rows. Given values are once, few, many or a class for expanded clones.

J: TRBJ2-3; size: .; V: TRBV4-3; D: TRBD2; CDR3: ASSQVPTSGGITQY
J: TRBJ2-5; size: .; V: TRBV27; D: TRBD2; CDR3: ASSLPGGETQY
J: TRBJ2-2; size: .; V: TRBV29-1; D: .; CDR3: SFPGLNTGELF
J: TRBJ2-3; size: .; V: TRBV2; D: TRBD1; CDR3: ASSDLQGVPSTDTQY
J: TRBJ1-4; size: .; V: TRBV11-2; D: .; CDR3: ASSTRDMGEKLF
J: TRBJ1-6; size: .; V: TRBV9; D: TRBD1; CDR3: ASSVGSGGNSPLH
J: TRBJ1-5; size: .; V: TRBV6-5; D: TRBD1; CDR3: ASSPQGNGQPQH
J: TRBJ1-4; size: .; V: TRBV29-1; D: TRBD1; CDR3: SVEEAGQGGEKLF
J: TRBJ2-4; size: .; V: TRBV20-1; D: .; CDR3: SAVYLNIQY
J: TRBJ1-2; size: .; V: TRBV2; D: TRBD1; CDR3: ASSEPALLTGGSRNGYT
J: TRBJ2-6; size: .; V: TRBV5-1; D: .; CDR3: ASSSRLPGANVLT
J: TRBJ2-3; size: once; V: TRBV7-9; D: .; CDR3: ASSSIRGGTDTQY
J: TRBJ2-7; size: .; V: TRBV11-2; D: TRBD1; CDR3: ASSLDPDDLLDRDHEQY
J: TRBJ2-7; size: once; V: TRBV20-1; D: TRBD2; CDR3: SASLGGGGFYEQY
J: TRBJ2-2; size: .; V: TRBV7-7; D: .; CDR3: ASSEPPRGPNTGELF
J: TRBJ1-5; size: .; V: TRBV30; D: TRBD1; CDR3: AWNQGALNNQPQH
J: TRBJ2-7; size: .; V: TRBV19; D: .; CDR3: ASSRRQESQEQY
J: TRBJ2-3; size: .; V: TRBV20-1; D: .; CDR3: SASLLVGGQISNTQY
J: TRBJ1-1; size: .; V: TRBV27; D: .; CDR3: ASRSAGTSEAF
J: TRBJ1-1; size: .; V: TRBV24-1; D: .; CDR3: ATSESPGLSSNTEAF
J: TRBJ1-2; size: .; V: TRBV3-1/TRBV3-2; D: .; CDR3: ASSPSNLGYT
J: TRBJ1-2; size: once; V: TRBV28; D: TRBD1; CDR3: ASRSTGGYYGYT
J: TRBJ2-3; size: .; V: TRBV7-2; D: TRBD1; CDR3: ASSLRDRGAIAQY
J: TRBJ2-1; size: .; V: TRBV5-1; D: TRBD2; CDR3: ASSLTTSQVGEQF
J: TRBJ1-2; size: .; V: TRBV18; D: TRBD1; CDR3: ASSPGLQGGAYGYT
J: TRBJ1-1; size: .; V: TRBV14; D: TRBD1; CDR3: ASSPHGQGRTEAF
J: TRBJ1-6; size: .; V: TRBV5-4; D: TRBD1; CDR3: ASQQGSRNSPLH
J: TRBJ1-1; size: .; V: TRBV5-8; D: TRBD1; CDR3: ASSWDRVNTEAF
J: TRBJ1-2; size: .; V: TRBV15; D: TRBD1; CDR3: ATSGFSDRGGYYGYT
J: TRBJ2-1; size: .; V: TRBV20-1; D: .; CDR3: SASLVARGRSYNEQF
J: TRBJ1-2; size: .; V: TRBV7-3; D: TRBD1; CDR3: ASSFGTGYGYT
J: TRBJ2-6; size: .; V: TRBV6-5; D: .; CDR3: ASSYRGSGANVLT
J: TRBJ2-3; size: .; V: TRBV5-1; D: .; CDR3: ASSPEVRPSTDTQY
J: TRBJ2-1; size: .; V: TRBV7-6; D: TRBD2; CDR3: ASSIQTSGYMNEQF
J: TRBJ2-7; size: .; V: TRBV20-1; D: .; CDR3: SASGGYEQY
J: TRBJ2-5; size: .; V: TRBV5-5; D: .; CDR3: ASSLVGGGEGETQY
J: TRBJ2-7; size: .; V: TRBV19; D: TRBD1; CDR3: ASSIYGHRDRWDEQY
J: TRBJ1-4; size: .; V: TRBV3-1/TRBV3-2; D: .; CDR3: ASSQVGRVGEKLF
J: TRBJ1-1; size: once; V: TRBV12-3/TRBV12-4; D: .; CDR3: ASSPSVNTEAF
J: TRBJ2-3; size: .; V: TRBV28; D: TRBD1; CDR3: ASSRDRVDADTQY
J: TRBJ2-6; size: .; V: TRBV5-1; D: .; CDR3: ASSFGGPGANVLT
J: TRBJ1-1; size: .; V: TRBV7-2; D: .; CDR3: ASSLWGGRNEAF
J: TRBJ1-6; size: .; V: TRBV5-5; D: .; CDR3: ASSPGWAGNSPLH
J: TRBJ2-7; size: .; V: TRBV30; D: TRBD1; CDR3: AWSPGQAYEQY
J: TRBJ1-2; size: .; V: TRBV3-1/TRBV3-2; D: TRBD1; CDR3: ASSQRQGGLRKEGDYGYT
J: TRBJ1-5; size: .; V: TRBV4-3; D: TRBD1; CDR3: ASSPGTGTTPQH
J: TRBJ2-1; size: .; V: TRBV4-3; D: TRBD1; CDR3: ASSQRTGWDEQF
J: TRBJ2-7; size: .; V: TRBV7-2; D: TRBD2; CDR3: ASSRGLAGSYEQY
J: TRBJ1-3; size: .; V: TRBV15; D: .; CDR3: ATSRAGSPGNTIY
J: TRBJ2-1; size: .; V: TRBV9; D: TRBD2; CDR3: ASSDATVGGEQF
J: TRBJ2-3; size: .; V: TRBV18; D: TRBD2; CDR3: ASSPLSLAGVGTDTQY
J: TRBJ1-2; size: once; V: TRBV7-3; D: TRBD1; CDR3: ASSLTGTGRYGYGYT
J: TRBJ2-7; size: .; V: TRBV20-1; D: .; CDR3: RAVRAYEQY
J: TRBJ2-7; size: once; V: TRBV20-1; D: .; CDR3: SASQSYEQY
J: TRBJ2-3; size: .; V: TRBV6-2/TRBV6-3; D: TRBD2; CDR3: ASSILAGDDTQY
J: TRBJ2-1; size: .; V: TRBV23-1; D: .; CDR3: ASRLSYRISYNEQF
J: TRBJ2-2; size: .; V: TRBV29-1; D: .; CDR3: SARRSTGELF